Listed below are T cell receptor beta chains from one sample, sequenced in a study of blood T cells in healthy people across ages. Via MiXCR, TCRdb re-called the 5' RACE reads, giving one row per CDR3 protein. The sample carries about 670,000 distinct CDR3 sequences, about 51% recorded once. Material: blood. All receptors derive from a woman of 80 years or more in good health. The CDR3 runs from the conserved cysteine through the conserved F or W. D genes are given only for firm matches. Clone size, where shown, is once, few, many, or a class for clones that have expanded.

-	TRBV7-2	TRBJ2-2	-	14	CASSLWSSTGELFF	TGTGCCAGCAGCTTATGGAGTTCTACCGGGGAGCTGTTTTTT
TRBD1	TRBV28	TRBJ2-5	many	13	CASSLPDRVWQYF	TGTGCCAGCAGTTTACCCGACAGGGTCTGGCAGTACTTC
-	TRBV6-1	TRBJ2-1	few	12	CASSERSHEQFF	TGTGCCAGCAGTGAACGGAGCCATGAGCAGTTCTTC
TRBD2	TRBV2	TRBJ2-3	few	15	CASSSGGASADTQYF	TGTGCCAGCTCGAGCGGGGGGGCCTCTGCAGATACGCAGTATTTT
-	TRBV7-2	TRBJ2-1	few	16	CASSLAGTRTVNEQFF	TGTGCCAGCAGCTTGGCTGGGACTCGCACTGTCAATGAGCAGTTCTTC
TRBD1	TRBV27	TRBJ2-5	-	14	CASSPGTGFNEQYF	TGTGCCAGCAGTCCCGGGACAGGCTTCAATGAGCAGTACTTC
-	TRBV7-9	TRBJ2-7	many	12	CASSRSNYEQYF	TGTGCCAGCAGCAGATCAAACTACGAGCAGTACTTC
-	TRBV5-1	TRBJ1-2	many	17	CASSLGPYIEANYGYTF	TGCGCCAGCAGCTTGGGGCCCTACATAGAAGCTAACTATGGCTACACCTTC
-	TRBV4-1	TRBJ1-5	few	16	CASSKGGALGNQPQHF	TGCGCCAGCAGCAAGGGGGGGGCTTTGGGCAATCAGCCCCAGCATTTT
TRBD2	TRBV10-3	TRBJ2-7	-	14	CAISEREDSYEQYF	TGTGCCATCAGTGAGCGGGAGGATTCCTACGAGCAGTACTTC
-	TRBV9	TRBJ2-5	many	15	CASSDTGHLEGTQYF	TGTGCCAGCAGCGATACGGGCCATCTGGAAGGGACCCAGTACTTC
TRBD1	TRBV27	TRBJ2-1	many	15	CASSAGQGAFNEQFF	TGTGCCAGCAGTGCCGGACAGGGGGCTTTTAATGAGCAGTTCTTC
TRBD2	TRBV6-5	TRBJ2-5	-	15	CASSSYRLAQETQYF	TGTGCCAGCAGTTCCTATCGACTAGCACAAGAGACCCAGTACTTC
-	TRBV12-3/TRBV12-4	TRBJ2-1	many	15	CASSFDLSSYNEQFF	TGTGCCAGCAGTTTTGACCTGAGCTCCTACAATGAGCAGTTCTTC
TRBD2	TRBV5-1	TRBJ2-1	few	12	CASMKPGGEQFF	TGCGCCAGCATGAAACCGGGAGGTGAGCAGTTCTTC
-	TRBV14	TRBJ2-7	-	16	CASSQVPGSVIYEQYF	TGTGCCAGCAGCCAAGTACCGGGTAGTGTGATCTACGAGCAGTACTTC
TRBD2	TRBV29-1	TRBJ2-2	-	15	CSVESQRGGIGELFF	TGCAGCGTTGAATCCCAGCGGGGGGGCATCGGGGAGCTGTTTTTT
TRBD2	TRBV28	TRBJ2-5	many	16	CASSSIRRGTRETQYF	TGTGCCAGCAGTTCCATTAGAAGGGGGACTAGAGAGACCCAGTACTTC
TRBD1	TRBV12-3/TRBV12-4	TRBJ2-2	once	16	CASSLWGTGRTGELFF	TGTGCCAGCAGTTTGTGGGGGACAGGGAGAACCGGGGAGCTGTTTTTT
-	TRBV4-3	TRBJ1-2	-	16	CASSQGRTPSTYGYTF	TGCGCCAGCAGCCAAGGGCGGACACCGAGCACCTATGGCTACACCTTC
TRBD2	TRBV28	TRBJ2-7	many	20	CASSLPPTPGLAGNSYEQYF	TGTGCCAGCAGCCTACCCCCCACTCCGGGACTAGCGGGGAACTCCTACGAGCAGTACTTC
TRBD2	TRBV2	TRBJ2-4	many	15	CASSGLGLSKNIQYF	TGTGCCAGCAGTGGTCTGGGACTAAGCAAAAACATTCAGTACTTC